The entry below gives a single T cell receptor (beta chain) sequence along with its context. These data originate in a study of blood T cell repertoires in COVID-19. Study details: Whether acute or convalescent, the COVID-19 samples came from the United States, Italy and Spain. From T cells, B-cell-depleted T cells, or PBMCs came the material, which was cDNA or gDNA.

The CDR3 spans 16 residues. Losses at the gene ends were 2 bases for V and 4 bases for J; bases not matched to a gene: 7. Germline CDR1 reads MNHEY; CDR2 reads SVGAGI. In the authors' workflow: By means of reference gene primer amplification, nucleated cell counts were estimated. Measured with immunoSEQ multiplex PCR; TCRdb has only the in-frame clones, and not every one. The V and J calls and clone size come from that table; D and trimming were worked out from the DNA. Of roughly 280,000 clones listed, 89% are singletons. The source of this sequence is a man in his fifties or sixties with acute or convalescent COVID-19. The J gene is TRBJ2-1, the V gene TRBV6-5; 8 nucleotides agree with TRBD1. Sequenced material: peripheral blood. The CDR3 DNA follows: TGTGCCAGCAGTTACGGCGCGGGACAGGAGTACAATGAGCAGTTCTTC. This translates into CASSYGAGQEYNEQFF.